The entry below describes one T cell receptor beta chain. The antigen is undetermined. Researchers ran the PCR with 60 Vbeta and 13 Jbeta primers. Authors' methods: A later analysis counted 65 million to 90 million unique TCR beta chains, around 10 million shared. Sequencing was performed with immunoSEQ multiplex PCR; in TCRdb, only in-frame clones are kept and a portion is missing. For V, J and clone size, that table is used; D and trimming come from the DNA. This sample has around 140,000 clones; approximately 70% occur once, and the top ten carry roughly 2%. These data originate in a study of cytomegalovirus exposure and HLA in healthy donors. The overall study: Earlier findings included 100 million to 130 million unique TCR beta sequences obtained from 170 million or so T cells. Study conclusions and caveats: Near-uniform donor sequencing depth was presumed by presence/absence analyses.

Among the donors, all were healthy bone marrow donors. The length of the CDR3 is 17 residues. CDR1 is GTSNPN, CDR2 SVGIG, per germline (reference sequence). V was cut by 2 bases and J by 7 bases, with 24 bases left in between. The chain recombines TRBV30 with TRBJ1-5; D perhaps matches TRBD1 (5 bases). This TCR derives from a woman aged 60-75 years in good health and CMV-seropositive. Sequences were obtained from PBMCs. The CDR3 region is CAWSPRVYGLWGQPQHF. The CDR3 bases are TGTGCCTGGAGTCCCAGGGTGTATGGATTATGGGGCCAGCCCCAGCATTTT.